The 27 T cell receptor beta chains listed next were all sequenced from one sample in a study of cytomegalovirus exposure and HLA in healthy donors. The PCR ran on 60 Vbeta and 13 Jbeta primers. Produced via immunoSEQ multiplex PCR; TCRdb's table is partial and in-frame only. This table holds roughly 93,000 clones, around 80% found once. Sequenced input: PBMCs. The receptors shown here come from a man aged 25 to 40 in good health and CMV-seronegative.

The chain joins TRBV4-1 to TRBJ2-1; D is possibly TRBD1 (5 bases). Germline V CDR1 and CDR2: MGHRA, YSYEKL. Trimming left V 4 bases short and J 0 bases short, with 10 bases between. The length of the CDR3 is 15 residues. CDR3 sequence reads: CASSLDRSSYNEQFF. The CDR3 DNA sequence: TGCGCCAGCAGCCTCGACAGATCCTCCTACAATGAGCAGTTCTTC.

The V and J genes are TRBV27 and TRBJ2-2; 10 bases are a match to TRBD1. CDR1 MNHEY and CDR2 SMNVEV come from the germline V gene (reference sequence). V shed 7 bases and J 7 bases; nucleotides not matched to a gene: 9. The CDR3 loop spans 15 amino acids. The CDR3 nucleotides read TGTGCCAGCACCCTGACAGGGGGCCTGAGCGGGGAGCTGTTTTTT. Its translation: CASTLTGGLSGELFF.

The CDR3 DNA follows: TGTGCCAGCAGCCGACAGGGGGCCCATCAGCCCCAGCATTTT. It translates to CASSRQGAHQPQHF. This chain links TRBV27 with TRBJ1-5; the match to TRBD1 covers 10 bases. Germline CDR1 reads MNHEY; CDR2 reads SMNVEV (reference sequence). The CDR3 contains 14 residues. V shed 6 bases, J shed 5 bases, and the junction held 4 bases outside the gene matches.

The chain is built from TRBV6-4 and TRBJ1-5, with D perhaps matching TRBD1 (5 bases). V was clipped by 5 bases and J by 4 bases, with 12 bases between them. This CDR3 contains 14 residues. Germline V CDR1 and CDR2: MRHNA, SNTAGT. CDR3 loop: CASSPGRENQPQHF. The CDR3 region has the DNA TGTGCCAGCAGTCCGGGACGGGAGAATCAGCCCCAGCATTTT.

The chain combines TRBV6-5 with TRBJ1-1; no reliable D call. Per germline, CDR1 MNHEY and CDR2 SVGAGI. Trimming removed 2 bases at V and 0 bases at J, with 4 bases between. The CDR3 runs to 13 residues. The CDR3 nucleotides read TGTGCCAGCAGTTACCAGTTGAACACTGAAGCTTTCTTT. Its translation: CASSYQLNTEAFF.

This clone was picked up a small number of times. V gene TRBV6-5 combines with J gene TRBJ2-2, with 7 bases lining up with TRBD1. Looked up from germline, CDR1 is MNHEY and CDR2 is SVGAGI. The CDR3 has 14 residues. V dropped 2 bases and J dropped 8; count of bases not matched to a gene: 5. The CDR3 spells CASSYRQGSGELFF. The CDR3 bases are TGTGCCAGCAGTTACCGACAGGGTAGTGGGGAGCTGTTTTTT.

The chain is built from TRBV5-6 and TRBJ1-6, with TRBD1 as a possible D gene (6 bases). Trimming stripped 4 bases from V and 13 bases from J, with 12 bases between. Germline V gene data show CDR1 as SGHDT and CDR2 as YYEEEE. There are 12 residues in the CDR3. In DNA, the CDR3 is TGTGCCAGCAGCGTTCCAGGGGTGCCCCTCCACTTT. Translating gives CASSVPGVPLHF.

The chain couples TRBV10-3 to TRBJ2-7; 11 positions match TRBD2. V shed 4 bases, J shed 4 bases, and the junction held 3 bases outside the gene matches. CDR1 and CDR2 (germline): ENHRY, SYGVKD. The CDR3 contains 14 residues. The CDR3: CAISVLAGGYEQYF. The CDR3 region has the DNA TGTGCCATCAGTGTCCTAGCGGGGGGATACGAGCAGTACTTC.

CDR3 protein: CAWSGTGKRYEQYF. The CDR3 region has the DNA TGTGCCTGGAGTGGGACAGGGAAACGGTACGAGCAGTACTTC. J is TRBJ2-7 and V is TRBV30; 8 bases line up with TRBD1. This CDR3 spans 14 amino acids. CDR1 and CDR2 (germline): GTSNPN, SVGIG (reference sequence). Unmatched junction bases numbered 6, after V lost 1 base and J lost 4 bases.

This rearrangement joins TRBV19 to TRBJ1-4, with 8 bases identical to TRBD1. Germline CDR1 is LNHDA and CDR2 is SQIVND (reference sequence). Trimming took 5 bases from V and 0 from J; bases not matched to a gene: 14. The CDR3 consists of 19 residues. Written as DNA, the CDR3 is TGTGCCAGTAGTGAGAGACAGGGGACGAGTCATGCAACTAATGAAAAACTGTTTTTT. It yields the protein CASSERQGTSHATNEKLFF.

This chain joins TRBV5-1 and TRBJ2-7; 8 positions agree with TRBD1. Germline CDR1 SGHRS, CDR2 YFSETQ. The CDR3 consists of 14 residues. V gave up 3 bases and J gave up 3 bases; unmatched junction bases: 5. The DNA for the CDR3 is TGCGCCAGCAGCTCCCTGACAGGGGTCTACGAGCAGTACTTC. It codes for CASSSLTGVYEQYF.

This chain links TRBV11-2 with TRBJ2-2, with D perhaps TRBD2 (6 bases). The CDR3 runs to 15 residues. Germline V gene data show CDR1 as SGHAT and CDR2 as FQNNGV. The ends were cut back, 6 bases at V and 2 bases at J, with 13 bases in the middle. In DNA form, the CDR3 reads TGTGCCAGCAGAATACCGGGACTTAACACCGGGGAGCTGTTTTTT. Amino acid sequence: CASRIPGLNTGELFF.

The chain has TRBV7-9 and TRBJ2-1, with TRBD2 matching 9 bases. The CDR3 covers 16 residues. The germline CDR1 and CDR2 sequences are SEHNR and FQNEAQ (reference sequence). After removal of 5 bases from V and 3 bases from J, the junction contained 8 bases not matched to a gene. The CDR3 sequence: CASSPLSGGVYNEQFF. CDR3 nucleotide sequence: TGTGCCAGCAGCCCACTTAGCGGGGGAGTCTACAATGAGCAGTTCTTC. The full variable domain, its missing parts supplied by reference TRBV7-9 and TRBJ2-1, is DTGVSQNPRHKITKRGQNVTFRCDPISEHNRLYWYRQTLGQGPEFLTYFQNEAQLEKSRLLSDRFSAERPKGSFSTLEIQRTEQGDSAMYLCASSPLSGGVYNEQFFGPGTRLTVL.

V gene TRBV6-1 combines with J gene TRBJ2-1; TRBD1 aligns across 9 bases. The CDR3 covers 15 residues. V was clipped by 6 bases and J by 7 bases; unmatched bases: 10. CDR1 MNHNS and CDR2 SASEGT come from the germline V gene. The CDR3 here is CASRTGGRVENEQFF. In DNA form, the CDR3 reads TGTGCCAGCAGGACAGGGGGTAGGGTTGAGAATGAGCAGTTCTTC.

The V call is TRBV11-2, the J call TRBJ1-1, with D possibly TRBD1 on 5 matching bases. V was trimmed by 5 bases and J by 3 bases, leaving 19 bases between them. The CDR3 has 16 amino acids. Germline V gives CDR1 SGHAT, CDR2 FQNNGV. In nucleotides, the CDR3 is TGTGCCAGCAGCGACCCCTTTGGGGGGAGGTACACTGAAGCTTTCTTT. It yields the protein CASSDPFGGRYTEAFF. Filled out from reference TRBV11-2 and TRBJ1-1, the complete variable domain reads EAGVAQSPRYKIIEKRQSVAFWCNPISGHATLYWYQQILGQGPKLLIQFQNNGVVDDSQLPKDRFSAERLKGVDSTLKIQPAKLEDSAVYLCASSDPFGGRYTEAFFGQGTRLTVV.

The sample holds one count of this clone. The CDR3 region is CSVSPQTGGAKNIQYF. The CDR3 DNA reads as TGCAGCGTGTCCCCCCAGACAGGTGGGGCCAAAAACATTCAGTACTTC. The chain recombines TRBV29-1 with TRBJ2-4, with a tentative D call TRBD1 (6 bases). Trimming stripped 6 bases from V and 1 base from J, with 19 bases between. The CDR3 spans 16 residues. Germline lookup yields CDR1 SQVTM and CDR2 ANQGSEA.

This clone was counted once. The chain uses TRBV18 and TRBJ1-1; no clear D. The V and J ends lost 0 bases and 3 bases respectively, with 11 bases between them. From germline, CDR1 is KGHSH and CDR2 LQKENI. The CDR3 consists of 15 residues. The CDR3 nucleotides read TGTGCCAGCTCACCACCCATCGCGGACTACACTGAAGCTTTCTTT. Amino acid sequence: CASSPPIADYTEAFF.

The sample holds a few counts of this clone. J is TRBJ2-1 and V is TRBV2; TRBD1 aligns across 7 bases. The CDR3 sequence is 13 residues long. CDR1 and CDR2 from the germline V gene are SNHLY and FYNNEI. Losses at the gene ends were 10 bases for V and 5 bases for J; bases not matched to a gene: 8. The CDR3 loop reads CATYRDRDNEQFF. The CDR3 DNA follows: TGTGCCACGTACCGGGACAGAGACAATGAGCAGTTCTTC.

This rearrangement joins TRBV6-6 to TRBJ2-1; D remains unclear. From germline, CDR1 is MNHNY and CDR2 SVGAGI (reference sequence). The CDR3 covers 15 residues. Trimming left V 6 bases short and J 8 bases short, with 20 bases between. The CDR3 reads CASREDLVSFHEQFF. The CDR3 DNA reads as TGTGCCAGCAGGGAAGATCTTGTTAGCTTCCATGAGCAGTTCTTC.

In nucleotides, the CDR3 is TGTGCCTGGAGTTCAGGGGGCTACGAGCAGTACTTC. Its protein is CAWSSGGYEQYF. The V gene is TRBV30, the J gene TRBJ2-7, with 7 bases fitting TRBD1. This CDR3 is built from 12 residues. Per germline, CDR1 GTSNPN and CDR2 SVGIG (reference sequence). The ends lost 2 bases at V and 3 bases at J; junction bases unmatched: 1. The whole variable domain, filled in from reference TRBV30 and TRBJ2-7, reads SQTIHQWPATLVQPVGSPLSLECTVEGTSNPNLYWYRQAAGRGLQLLFYSVGIGQISSEVPQNLSASRPQDRQFILSSKKLLLSDSGFYLCAWSSGGYEQYFGPGTRLTVT.

In this sample, this clone turned up a few times. V is TRBV6-4 and J is TRBJ2-3; 8 bases are a match to TRBD1. Unmatched junction bases numbered 3, after V lost 3 bases and J lost 4 bases. Germline V gives CDR1 MRHNA, CDR2 SNTAGT. The CDR3 sequence is 14 residues long. CDR3 sequence reads: CASSEQGVADTQYF. In DNA, the CDR3 is TGTGCCAGCAGTGAACAGGGGGTAGCAGATACGCAGTATTTT.

The chain joins TRBV19 to TRBJ2-1; perhaps TRBD1 as D (6 bases). CDR1 and CDR2 from the germline V gene are LNHDA and SQIVND (reference sequence). V was pared by 4 bases and J by 3 bases, with 13 bases between. The CDR3 runs to 15 residues. CDR3 region: CASSTTGTSYNEQFF. The CDR3 DNA follows: TGTGCCAGTAGTACAACCGGGACAAGCTACAATGAGCAGTTCTTC.

The gene calls are TRBV7-2 and TRBJ2-1; D remains unclear. Per the germline V gene, CDR1 is SGHTA and CDR2 is FQGNSA. CDR3 length: 13 amino acids. The V gene lost 0 bases and the J gene lost 6 bases, with 6 bases spanning the gap. CDR3 bases: TGTGCCAGCAGCTTAGCCAGAAGCAATGAGCAGTTCTTC. It encodes CASSLARSNEQFF. The whole variable domain, remainder taken from reference TRBV7-2 and TRBJ2-1, is GAGVSQSPSNKVTEKGKDVELRCDPISGHTALYWYRQSLGQGLEFLIYFQGNSAPDKSGLPSDRFSAERTGGSVSTLTIQRTQQEDSAVYLCASSLARSNEQFFGPGTRLTVL.

V is TRBV2 and J is TRBJ1-2; 10 bases match TRBD1. Germline V gene lookup returns CDR1 SNHLY and CDR2 FYNNEI. The V gene end was trimmed by 2 bases and the J gene end by 8 bases; junction bases not matched to a gene: 5. This CDR3 has 14 residues. The CDR3: CASSERQGAQGYTF. The CDR3 coding sequence is TGTGCCAGCAGTGAACGACAGGGGGCACAAGGCTACACCTTC.

The chain links TRBV5-5 to TRBJ1-2, with D possibly TRBD1 on 6 matching bases. The V gene's germline CDR1 is SGHKS and CDR2 YYEKEE (reference sequence). The V end was cut by 4 bases, the J end by 8 bases, with 15 bases between. The CDR3 length is 13 residues. The CDR3 DNA follows: TGTGCCAGCAGCCTAGGGGGACGGGGCGGCTACACCTTC. This codes for CASSLGGRGGYTF. The full variable domain, rest sourced from reference TRBV5-5 and TRBJ1-2, is DAGVTQSPTHLIKTRGQQVTLRCSPISGHKSVSWYQQVLGQGPQFIFQYYEKEERGRGNFPDRFSARQFPNYSSELNVNALLLGDSALYLCASSLGGRGGYTFGSGTRLTVV.

This sequence joins TRBV5-1 and TRBJ1-1; 8 bases are a match to TRBD1. V shed 2 bases and J 1 base; nucleotides not matched to a gene: 4. CDR3 length: 15 residues. Germline V CDR1 and CDR2: SGHRS, YFSETQ. The CDR3 spells CASSFRGLGNTEAFF. CDR3 sequence (DNA): TGCGCCAGCAGCTTCAGGGGGCTAGGGAACACTGAAGCTTTCTTT.

The rearrangement uses TRBV5-3 and TRBJ1-4; D may be TRBD1 (5 bases). TRBV5-3 is assigned to the ORF class and has an uncertain function. The CDR3 is made up of 15 amino acids. V was pared by 1 base and J by 4 bases, with 11 bases between. CDR3 amino acids: CARSLRRGRNEKLFF. DNA for the CDR3: TGTGCCAGAAGCTTGAGGAGGGGACGTAATGAAAAACTGTTTTTT.